The rows below give T cell receptor beta chains drawn from one sample of a study of cytotoxic CD8 clonotypes in ibrutinib-treated CLL. Method: immunoSEQ multiplex PCR; TCRdb's copy keeps in-frame clones and lacks some. In the table there are tens of thousands of clones, nearly 55% of which are singletons. Specimen: PBMCs, collected at disease progression, from a patient treated with ibrutinib. These receptor sequences come from a human donor with chronic lymphocytic leukemia. CDR3s include the opening cysteine and the closing phenylalanine or tryptophan. The D gene is left open where the match is weak. Size tells how often a clone was seen (once, few, many) or the class of an expanded clone, and some rows leave it out.

J gene,clone size,D gene,V gene,CDR3 DNA,CDR3 protein
TRBJ2-2,few,NA,TRBV4-1,TGCGCCAGCAGCCATTACCAGGGTCGCACCGGGGAGCTGTTTTTT,CASSHYQGRTGELFF
TRBJ2-2,few,NA,TRBV27,TGTGCCAGCAGTTTTTTAGCGGTCCCTAACACCGGGGAGCTGTTTTTT,CASSFLAVPNTGELFF
TRBJ2-5,NA,NA,TRBV25-1,TGTGCCAGCAGTTGGGTTTCGAGACAAGAGACCCAGTACTTC,CASSWVSRQETQYF
TRBJ2-7,few,NA,TRBV20-1,TGCAGTACAATAACTCAGTACGAGCAGTACTTC,CSTITQYEQYF
TRBJ2-7,few,NA,TRBV5-4,TGTGCCAGCAGCTTGGAAGGGGCGTATTACGAGCAGTACTTC,CASSLEGAYYEQYF
TRBJ2-3,few,TRBD2,TRBV4-1,TGCGCCAGCAGCCTTCGGACTAGCGGGGGGGCTGCAGATACGCAGTATTTT,CASSLRTSGGAADTQYF
TRBJ1-5,few,NA,TRBV6-1,TGTGCCGTATTTGGACCAGAAAGGGGTAATCAGCCCCAGCATTTT,CAVFGPERGNQPQHF
TRBJ2-7,few,NA,TRBV10-3,TGTGCCATCAGGGGCGGGACTTCCGACTCCTACGAGCAGTACTTC,CAIRGGTSDSYEQYF
TRBJ1-2,NA,NA,TRBV10-3,TGTGCCATCAGCAGGTTGGATAACTATGGCTACACCTTC,CAISRLDNYGYTF
TRBJ2-2,NA,NA,TRBV19,TGTGCCAGTAGTATAGATCTATGGGGCCGCTGGGGCGGGGAGCTGTTTTTT,CASSIDLWGRWGGELFF
TRBJ1-1,NA,NA,TRBV4-3,TGCGCCAGCAGCCTCATCACGGAGAACACTGAAGCTTTCTTT,CASSLITENTEAFF
TRBJ1-3,NA,NA,TRBV30,TGTGCCTGGAGGTGGGGAGTAACTGGAAACACCATATATTTT,CAWRWGVTGNTIYF
TRBJ2-1,NA,NA,TRBV7-9,TGTGCCAGCAGCCGTACTTCTAATGAGCAGTTCTTC,CASSRTSNEQFF